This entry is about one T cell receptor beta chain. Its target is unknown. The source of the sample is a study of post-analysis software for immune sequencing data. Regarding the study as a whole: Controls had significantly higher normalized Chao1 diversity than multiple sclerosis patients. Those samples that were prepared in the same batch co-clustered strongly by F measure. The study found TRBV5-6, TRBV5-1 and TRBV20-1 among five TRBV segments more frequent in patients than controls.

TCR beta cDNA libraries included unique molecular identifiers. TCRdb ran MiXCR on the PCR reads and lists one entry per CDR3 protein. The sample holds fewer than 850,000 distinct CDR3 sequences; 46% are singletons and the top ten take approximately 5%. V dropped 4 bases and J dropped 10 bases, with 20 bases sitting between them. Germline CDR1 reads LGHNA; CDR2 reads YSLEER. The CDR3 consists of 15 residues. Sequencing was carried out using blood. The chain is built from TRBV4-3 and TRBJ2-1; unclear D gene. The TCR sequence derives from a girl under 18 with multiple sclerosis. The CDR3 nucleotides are TGCGCCAGCAGCCCCTCAAATGGGCCAACTAAGGAGCAGTTCTTC. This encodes CASSPSNGPTKEQFF.